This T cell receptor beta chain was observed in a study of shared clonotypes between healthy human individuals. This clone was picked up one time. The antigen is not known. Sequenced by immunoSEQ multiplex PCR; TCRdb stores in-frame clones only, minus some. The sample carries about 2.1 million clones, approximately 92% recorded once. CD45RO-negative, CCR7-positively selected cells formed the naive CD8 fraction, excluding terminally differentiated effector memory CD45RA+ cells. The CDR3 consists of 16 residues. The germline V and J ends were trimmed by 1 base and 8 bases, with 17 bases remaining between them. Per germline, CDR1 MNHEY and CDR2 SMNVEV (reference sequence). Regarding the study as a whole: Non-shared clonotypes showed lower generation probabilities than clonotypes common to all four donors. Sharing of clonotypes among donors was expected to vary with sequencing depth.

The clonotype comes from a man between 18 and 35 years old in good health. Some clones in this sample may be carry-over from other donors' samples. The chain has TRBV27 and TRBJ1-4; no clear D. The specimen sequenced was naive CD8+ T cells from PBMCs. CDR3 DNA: TGTGCCAGCAGTTTATTAGGTGCGGACGGGAGCGAAAAACTGTTTTTT. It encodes CASSLLGADGSEKLFF.